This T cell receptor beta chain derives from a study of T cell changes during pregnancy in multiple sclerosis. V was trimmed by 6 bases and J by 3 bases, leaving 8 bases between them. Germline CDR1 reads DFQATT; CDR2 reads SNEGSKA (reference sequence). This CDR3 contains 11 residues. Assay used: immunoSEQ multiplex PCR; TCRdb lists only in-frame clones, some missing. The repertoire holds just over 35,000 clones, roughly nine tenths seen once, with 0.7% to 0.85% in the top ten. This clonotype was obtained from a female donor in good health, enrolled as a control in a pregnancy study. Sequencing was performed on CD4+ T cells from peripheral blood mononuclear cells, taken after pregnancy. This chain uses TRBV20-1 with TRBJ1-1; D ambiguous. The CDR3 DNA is TGCAGTGCGCGAGCTTACACTGAAGCTTTCTTT. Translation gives CSARAYTEAFF.